These 8 T cell receptor beta chains were all obtained from the same sample, sequenced in a study of T cells expressing NK-cell markers. TCRdb re-called the 5' RACE reads and shows each CDR3 protein once, DNA omitted. The sample includes about 460,000 distinct CDR3 sequences. The source material was blood T cells: a sorted CD56 or NKG2C T cell subset, CD4+ or CD8+ T cells, or bulk PBMC T cells (not recorded which). The receptors shown here come from a woman aged 50 to 65 in good health.

The chain employs TRBV7-9 and TRBJ1-1; there is no DNA to check the TCRdb D call of TRBD1. The germline gives CDR1 SEHNR, CDR2 FQNEAQ (reference sequence). This CDR3 contains 13 residues. The CDR3 sequence is CASSFPPGTEAFF. The full variable domain, its missing parts supplied by reference TRBV7-9 and TRBJ1-1, is DTGVSQNPRHKITKRGQNVTFRCDPISEHNRLYWYRQTLGQGPEFLTYFQNEAQLEKSRLLSDRFSAERPKGSFSTLEIQRTEQGDSAMYLCASSFPPGTEAFFGQGTRLTVV.

The CDR3 region is CASSLGGSGGNEQFF. V is TRBV5-1 and J is TRBJ2-1; TCRdb returns TRBD2, unconfirmable since there is no DNA. The CDR3 is 15 residues long. The V gene's germline CDR1 is SGHRS and CDR2 YFSETQ.

The rearrangement joins TRBV11-2 to TRBJ2-1; the D call of TRBD2 rests on TCRdb alone, since no DNA is present to check it. Germline-derived CDR1 and CDR2 are SGHAT and FQNNGV. The CDR3 sequence is 15 residues long. This CDR3 is CASSLLTSGRQEQFF.

The genes are TRBV7-9 and TRBJ1-5; TCRdb names TRBD1, which stays unverified in the absence of DNA. CDR1 is SEHNR, CDR2 FQNEAQ, per germline (reference sequence). The CDR3 consists of 16 residues. CDR3 loop: CASSLGGDRVNQPQHF.

The chain recombines TRBV10-2 with TRBJ2-7; lacking DNA, the TRBD2 call made by TCRdb goes unchecked. There are 12 residues in the CDR3. Germline V gene data show CDR1 as WSHSY and CDR2 as SAAADI. The CDR3 is CAGGSGSYEQYF.

The V gene is TRBV5-1, the J gene TRBJ2-1; TCRdb outputs TRBD2, but without DNA this stays unchecked. Germline assignment: CDR1 SGHRS and CDR2 YFSETQ. This CDR3 is 16 amino acids long. CDR3 sequence: CASSLLSGRLGNEQFF.

This chain uses TRBV29-1 with TRBJ2-7; lacking DNA, the TRBD2 call made by TCRdb goes unchecked. CDR3 size: 16 residues. CDR1 is SQVTM and CDR2 is ANQGSEA in the germline V gene. The CDR3 here is CSVAGLVSPLRREQYF.

The V call is TRBV12-3 or TRBV12-4, the J call TRBJ2-3; with no DNA, the TCRdb D assignment of TRBD2 cannot be verified. The CDR3 is made up of 20 amino acids. CDR3 amino acids: CASSPLGVASGSDDTDTQYF.